This record covers a single T cell receptor beta chain. This receptor's antigen is unknown. The input lacks base qualities; no much larger clone sits a single base away. The data derive from a study of long-term antiretroviral therapy in people with HIV (dated by TCRdb to between 2021 and 2023). General notes on the study: Collection of the earliest samples took place about a decade ahead of the 2015 WHO recommendation for immediate ART, at a time when ART was typically delayed until CD4 counts fell. Whether ART initiation and durable HIV suppression were associated with changes in peripheral blood TRB repertoire composition and diversity was tested in a retrospective serial study. A total of 192 cryopreserved PBMC samples were contributed to the cohort by 30 adults with confirmed HIV infection, with samples collected serially over a mean of approximately six years (range 1-12). Of the roughly 30 participants with HIV, about twelve were female. No cross-contamination during QIAcube processing was seen in test extractions of a monoclonal T-cell line run alongside 33 polyclonal samples. Paper-wide results and their limitations: Compared with controls, HIV repertoires had narrower CDR3 length ranges, and the network structure pointed to an antigen-experienced repertoire that shifted only slightly toward naive after ART. Limited PBMC availability meant only the TCR beta chain was sequenced, without alpha chain pairing. The repertoire was dominated across all time points by expanded TRB clones identified before ART initiation, although this dominance was seen to fluctuate and to decrease in many PLHIV after ART. The samples were dated from about 2004 to 2018, and the ART regimens that were used may be less effective than current ART regimens. Starting ART was linked to a significant rise in TRB diversity, yet even after long-term ART the diversity remained significantly lower than in transplant donor controls. Because cell numbers in pre-ART samples were limited, unsorted PBMC were profiled instead of sorted CD4+ and CD8+ T cells. Inferences about post-ART repertoire changes were limited because no data were available on ART adherence, viral resistance or therapy changes.

From cysteine to phenylalanine, the CDR3 is 15 amino acids long. Only the CDR3 part of the read is kept: 45 bases, read in frame from the first base. Trimming leaves V shorter by 5 bases and J shorter by 5 bases, with the junction holding 7 bases beyond the gene matches. CDR1 and CDR2 are read off the germline V gene as SGHTA and FQGTGA. The immunoSEQ hsTCRB v3.0 assay was used at survey level resolution to sequence the TRB variable region. The target sequencing depth for TRB was about 40,000-55,000 T-cell genomes per sample. An Illumina MiSeq with a v3 150-cycle kit was used to sequence the pooled TRB libraries. On the authors' methods: Analysis of repertoires was carried out in R inside a reproducible Nextflow workflow spanning QC, data transformation and analysis. LymphoSeq2, an R package for exploring AIRR-Seq data, was used to implement custom analyses. A handful of samples yielding fewer than 5000 total TRB sequences were excluded, leaving more than 150 analyzed HIV repertoires. Among the roughly 180 retained HIV repertoires, some 59 were collected before ART initiation and 129 after ART initiation. Repertoires were downsampled to 5000 TRB nucleotide sequences, with summary statistics averaged over 100 downsampling iterations. The analysis kept only TRB sequences whose CDR3 regions were at least seven amino acids long. Diversity was assessed using a clonality score derived from Shannon entropy and using the Gini coefficient. In repertoire networks, the top 5000 CDR3 amino acid sequences were linked whenever an edit distance of one separated two sequences. For TRB CDR3 amino acid sequences, antigen specificity groups and MHC restriction were predicted with GLIPH2. Known CMV, EBV, HIV or tissue antigen associations were flagged by matching CDR3 amino acid sequences against VDJdb and McPAS-TCR. Pre-ART, post-ART and control groups were compared with Wilcoxon signed-rank tests and Holm-Bonferroni correction. What TCRdb holds here is the immuneACCESS table cut down to in-frame rearrangements. Part of the clones is not present; checked against another copy, under half of the missing clones reflect an unresolved V gene, and the others are unexplained. Clone size and V and J calls were adopted from that table, with D and trimming inferred from the DNA. For this sample the table gives tens of thousands of clones, of which 85% to 95% were detected only once. The ten largest account for approximately 2.2% of the sample.

Participants were included only if at least one PBMC sample before ART initiation and at least two post-ART samples were available. Every participant with HIV received treatment in the United States of America. Cryopreserved samples of about 1-11 million PBMC were thawed and washed before DNA extraction. At the time of the earliest PBMC sample for each participant with HIV, ages ranged from roughly 23 to 60 years. PBMC samples from each participant spanned 1-4 timepoints before ART initiation and 2-8 timepoints after ART initiation, with a median of 7 samples. For every participant, serial HIV viral load, CD4+ T-cell count, ART history and demographic data were obtained. A Qiagen kit on a QIAcube was used to extract genomic DNA from unsorted PBMC, with samples processed in batches of 12.

The TCR comes from a man aged 25-45 years with HIV. The specimen was unsorted PBMCs, collected almost 9.5 years after starting antiretroviral therapy. The receptor chain draws on TRBV7-3 and TRBJ2-1, with 9 middle bases fitting TRBD2. The DNA sequence is TGTGCCAGCAGCCAACTAGCGGGTGGGAACAATGAGCAGTTCTTC. Its product reads: CASSQLAGGNNEQFF.